This T cell receptor (beta chain) derives from a study of Ad26.COV2.S vaccination and SARS-CoV-2 variants. Study-level background: In the study, Ad26.COV2.S was injected intramuscularly once, or twice 56 days apart.

Assay: immunoSEQ multiplex PCR; the TCRdb copy retains only in-frame clones and omits some. The data contain around 250,000 clones, 87% of them singletons. Whole-study results and caveats: The analyses of TCR breadth and depth may have understated the size of total T cell responses. Spike-specific TCR breadth was greater in vaccine than placebo recipients. Marked by substantial breadth, spike-specific CD8+ and CD4+ T cell responses were reportedly seen after vaccination.

The sample's treatment: around 19 received Ad26.COV2.S at low or high dose, single or two shots; about 5 received placebo; per-sample allocation not given. Day 63 after the first vaccine or placebo injection was the time point for sampling. With regard to this clone: Its antigen is currently unknown.

CDR1 is KGHSH, CDR2 LQKENI, per germline. The CDR3 extends over 15 amino acids. With V trimmed by 3 bases and J by 2 bases, 4 bases remained unmatched. The sequencing here drew on peripheral blood, taken in a trial of Ad26.COV2.S vaccine versus placebo. The V call is TRBV18, the J call TRBJ2-7; 10 positions agree with TRBD1. The clonotype was recovered from a person between 18 and 65 years old who received the Ad26.COV2.S COVID-19 vaccine or a placebo. The CDR3 is CASSPGQGTAYEQYF. The CDR3 nucleotides are TGTGCCAGCTCACCGGGACAGGGGACAGCCTACGAGCAGTACTTC.